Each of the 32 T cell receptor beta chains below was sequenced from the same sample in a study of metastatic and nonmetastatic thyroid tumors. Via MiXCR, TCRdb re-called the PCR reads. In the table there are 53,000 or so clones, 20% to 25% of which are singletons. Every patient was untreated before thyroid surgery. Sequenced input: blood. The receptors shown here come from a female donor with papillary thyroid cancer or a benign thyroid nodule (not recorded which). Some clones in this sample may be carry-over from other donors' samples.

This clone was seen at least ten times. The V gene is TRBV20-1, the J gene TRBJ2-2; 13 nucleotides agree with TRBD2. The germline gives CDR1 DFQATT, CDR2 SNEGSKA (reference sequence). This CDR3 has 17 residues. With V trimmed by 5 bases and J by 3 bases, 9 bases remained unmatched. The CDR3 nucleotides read TGCAGTGCTCCTCGCGGACTAGCGGGAGAAGACACCGGGGAGCTGTTTTTT. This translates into CSAPRGLAGEDTGELFF.

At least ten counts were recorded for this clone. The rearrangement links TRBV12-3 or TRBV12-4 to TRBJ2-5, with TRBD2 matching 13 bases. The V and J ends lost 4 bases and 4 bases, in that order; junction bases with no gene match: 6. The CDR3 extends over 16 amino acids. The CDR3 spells CASSSGLAGVSETQYF. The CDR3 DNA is TGTGCCAGCAGTTCCGGACTAGCGGGAGTGTCAGAGACCCAGTACTTC.

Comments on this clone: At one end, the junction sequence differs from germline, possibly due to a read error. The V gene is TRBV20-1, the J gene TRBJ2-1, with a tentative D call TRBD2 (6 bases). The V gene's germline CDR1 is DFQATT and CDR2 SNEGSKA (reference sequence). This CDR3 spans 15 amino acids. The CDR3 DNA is TGCAGTGCTTGGCATAGCGGCAGCTCCAACAATGAGCAGTTCTTC. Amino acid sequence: CSAWHSGSSNNEQFF.

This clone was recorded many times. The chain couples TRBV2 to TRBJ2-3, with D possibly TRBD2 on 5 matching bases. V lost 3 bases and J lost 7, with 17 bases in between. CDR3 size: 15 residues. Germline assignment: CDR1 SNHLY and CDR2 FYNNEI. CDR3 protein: CASSDASLSRNTQYF. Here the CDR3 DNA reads TGTGCCAGCAGTGATGCTAGCCTAAGCAGGAATACGCAGTATTTT.

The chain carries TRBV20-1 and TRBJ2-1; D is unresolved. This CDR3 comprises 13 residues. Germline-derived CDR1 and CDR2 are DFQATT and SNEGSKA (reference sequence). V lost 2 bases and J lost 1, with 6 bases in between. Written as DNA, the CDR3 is TGCAGTGCTAGATATTGGTCCTACAATGAGCAGTTCTTC. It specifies CSARYWSYNEQFF.

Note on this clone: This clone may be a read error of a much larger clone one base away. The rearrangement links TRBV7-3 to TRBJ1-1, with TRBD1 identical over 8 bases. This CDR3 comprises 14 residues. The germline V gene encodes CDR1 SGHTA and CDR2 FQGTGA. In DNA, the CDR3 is TGTGCCAGCAGCTTGGGACAGGTGAACACTGTAGCTTTCTTT. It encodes CASSLGQVNTVAFF.

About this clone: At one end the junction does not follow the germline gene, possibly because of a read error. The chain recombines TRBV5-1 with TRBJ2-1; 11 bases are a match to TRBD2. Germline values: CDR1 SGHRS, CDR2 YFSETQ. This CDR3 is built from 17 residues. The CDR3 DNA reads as TGCGCCAGCAGCTTGGGTACCGCGACTAGCGGGATTAATGAGCAGTTATTC. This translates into CASSLGTATSGINEQLF.

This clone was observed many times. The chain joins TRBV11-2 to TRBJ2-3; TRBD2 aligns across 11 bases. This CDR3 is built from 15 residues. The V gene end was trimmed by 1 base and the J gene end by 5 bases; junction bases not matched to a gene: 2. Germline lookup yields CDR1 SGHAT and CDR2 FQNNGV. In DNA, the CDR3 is TGTGCCAGCAGCTTAGGGGGACTAGCGGAAGATACGCAGTATTTT. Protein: CASSLGGLAEDTQYF.

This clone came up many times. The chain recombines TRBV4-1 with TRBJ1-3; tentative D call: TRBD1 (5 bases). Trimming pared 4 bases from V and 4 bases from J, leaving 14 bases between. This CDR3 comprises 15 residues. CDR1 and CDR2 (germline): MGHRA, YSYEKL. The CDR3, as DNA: TGCGCCAGCAGCCTCGGGCGGGGGTCGGGAAACACCATATATTTT. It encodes CASSLGRGSGNTIYF.

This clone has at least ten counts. This CDR3 is CASSKFTSGAYNEQFF. In DNA form, the CDR3 reads TGCGCCAGCAGTAAATTCACTAGCGGGGCCTACAATGAGCAGTTCTTC. The chain is built from TRBV10-2 and TRBJ2-1; the match to TRBD2 covers 10 bases. This CDR3 comprises 16 residues. V shed 5 bases, J shed 2 bases, and the junction held 6 bases outside the gene matches. Germline CDR1 WSHSY, CDR2 SAAADI.

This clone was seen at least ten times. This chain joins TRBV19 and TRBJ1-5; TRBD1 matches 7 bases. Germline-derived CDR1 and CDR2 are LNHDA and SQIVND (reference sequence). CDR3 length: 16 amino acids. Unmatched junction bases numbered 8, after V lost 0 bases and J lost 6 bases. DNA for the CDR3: TGTGCCAGTAGTATAGATACATCCAGGGGGAGTCAGCCCCAGCATTTT. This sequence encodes CASSIDTSRGSQPQHF.

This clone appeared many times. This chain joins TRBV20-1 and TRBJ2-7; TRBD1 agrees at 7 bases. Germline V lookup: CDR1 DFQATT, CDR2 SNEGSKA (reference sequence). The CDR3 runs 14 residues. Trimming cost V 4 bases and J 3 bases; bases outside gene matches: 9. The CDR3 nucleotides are TGCAGTGCTACACCCGGGACAGCGGACTACGAGCAGTACTTC. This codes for CSATPGTADYEQYF.

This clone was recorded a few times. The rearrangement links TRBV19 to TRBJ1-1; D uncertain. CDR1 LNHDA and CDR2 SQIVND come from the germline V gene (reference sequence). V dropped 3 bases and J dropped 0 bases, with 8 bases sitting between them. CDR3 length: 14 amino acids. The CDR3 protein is CASSMNTLNTEAFF. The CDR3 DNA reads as TGTGCCAGTAGTATGAATACCTTGAACACTGAAGCTTTCTTT.

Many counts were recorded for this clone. The chain's CDR3 is CASSSPRTGHLRQYF. The CDR3, as DNA: TGTGCCAGCAGTTCTCCCAGGACAGGCCACCTAAGGCAGTACTTC. The rearrangement uses TRBV28 and TRBJ2-7; 7 bases are a match to TRBD1. The CDR3 consists of 15 residues. Germline loops: CDR1 MDHEN, CDR2 SYDVKM. Trimming at V came to 4 bases and at J to 9 bases, leaving 15 bases not matched to a gene.

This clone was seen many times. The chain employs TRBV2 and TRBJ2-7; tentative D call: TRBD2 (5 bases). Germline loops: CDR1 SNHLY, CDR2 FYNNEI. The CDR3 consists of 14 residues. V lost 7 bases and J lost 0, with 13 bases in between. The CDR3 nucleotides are TGTGCCAGCAAGGTAGCGACGGCCTCCTACGAGCAGTACTTC. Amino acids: CASKVATASYEQYF.

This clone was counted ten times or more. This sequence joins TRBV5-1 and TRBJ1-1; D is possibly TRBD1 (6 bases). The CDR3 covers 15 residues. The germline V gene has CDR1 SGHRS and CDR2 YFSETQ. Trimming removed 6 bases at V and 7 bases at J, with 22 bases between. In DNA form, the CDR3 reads TGCGCCAGCAATCAAAACGGGGGGACAACGGTTGAAGCTTTCTTT. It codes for CASNQNGGTTVEAFF.

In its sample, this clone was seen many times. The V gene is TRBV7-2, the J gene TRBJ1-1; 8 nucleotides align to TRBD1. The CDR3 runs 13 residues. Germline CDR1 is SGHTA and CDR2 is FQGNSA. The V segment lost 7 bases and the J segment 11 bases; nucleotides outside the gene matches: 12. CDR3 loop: CASNLKRTGRAFF. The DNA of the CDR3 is TGTGCCAGCAACCTAAAACGGACAGGGCGGGCTTTCTTT.

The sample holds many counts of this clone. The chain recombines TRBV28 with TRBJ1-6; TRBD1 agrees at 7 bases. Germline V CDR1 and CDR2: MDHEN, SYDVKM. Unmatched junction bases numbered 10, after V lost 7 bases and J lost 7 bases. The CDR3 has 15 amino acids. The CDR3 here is CASILGGRLNSPLHF. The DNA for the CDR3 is TGTGCCAGCATCCTAGGGGGCAGGTTGAATTCACCCCTCCACTTT.

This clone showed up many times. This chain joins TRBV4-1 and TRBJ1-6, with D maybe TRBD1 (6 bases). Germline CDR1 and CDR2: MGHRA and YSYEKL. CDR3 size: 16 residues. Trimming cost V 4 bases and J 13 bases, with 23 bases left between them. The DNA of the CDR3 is TGCGCCAGCAGCCTCATGGCGCTGGGACAACCCGCCCCCCTCCACTTT. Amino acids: CASSLMALGQPAPLHF.

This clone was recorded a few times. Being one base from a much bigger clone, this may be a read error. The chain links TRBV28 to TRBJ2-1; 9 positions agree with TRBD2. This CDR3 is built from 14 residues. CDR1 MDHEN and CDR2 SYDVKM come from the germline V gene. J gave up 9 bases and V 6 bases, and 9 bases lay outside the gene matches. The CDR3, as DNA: TGTGCCAGCAGCCGAAGTAGCGGGAGTAGTGAGCAGTTCTTC. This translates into CASSRSSGSSEQFF.

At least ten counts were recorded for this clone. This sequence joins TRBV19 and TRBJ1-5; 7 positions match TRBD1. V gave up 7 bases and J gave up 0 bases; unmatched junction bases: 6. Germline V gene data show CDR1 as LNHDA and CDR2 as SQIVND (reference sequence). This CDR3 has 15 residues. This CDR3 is CASIGTEFSNQPQHF. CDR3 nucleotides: TGTGCCAGTATCGGGACAGAATTTAGCAATCAGCCCCAGCATTTT.

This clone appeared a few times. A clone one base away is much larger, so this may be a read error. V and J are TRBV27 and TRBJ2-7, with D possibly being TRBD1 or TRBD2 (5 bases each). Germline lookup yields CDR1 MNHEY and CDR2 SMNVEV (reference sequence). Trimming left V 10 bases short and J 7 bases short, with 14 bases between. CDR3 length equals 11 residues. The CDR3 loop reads CATVSGHEQYF. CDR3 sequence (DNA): TGTGCCACCGTATCGGGGCATGAGCAGTACTTC.

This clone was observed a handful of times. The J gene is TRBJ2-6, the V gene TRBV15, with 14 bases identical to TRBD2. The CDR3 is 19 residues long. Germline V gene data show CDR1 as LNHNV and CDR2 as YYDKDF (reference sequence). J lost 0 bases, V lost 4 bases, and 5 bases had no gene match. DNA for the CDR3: TGTGCCACCAGCATCCTGGGGACTAGCGGGAGCTCTGGGGCCAACGTCCTGACTTTC. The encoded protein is CATSILGTSGSSGANVLTF.

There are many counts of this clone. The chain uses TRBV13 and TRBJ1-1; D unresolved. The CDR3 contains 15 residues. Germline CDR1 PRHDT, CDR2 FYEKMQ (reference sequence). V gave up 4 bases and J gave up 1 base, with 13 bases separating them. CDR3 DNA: TGTGCCAGCAGCTCCCTTAAGTTGGGGAACACTGAAGCTTTCTTT. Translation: CASSSLKLGNTEAFF.

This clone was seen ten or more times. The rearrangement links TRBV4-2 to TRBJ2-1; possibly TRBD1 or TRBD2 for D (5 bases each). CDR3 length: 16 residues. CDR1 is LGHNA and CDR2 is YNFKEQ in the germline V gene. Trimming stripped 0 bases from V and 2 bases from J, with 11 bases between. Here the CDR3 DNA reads TGTGCCAGCAGCCAAGACCTCGGGGCCACCTACAATGAGCAGTTCTTC. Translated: CASSQDLGATYNEQFF.

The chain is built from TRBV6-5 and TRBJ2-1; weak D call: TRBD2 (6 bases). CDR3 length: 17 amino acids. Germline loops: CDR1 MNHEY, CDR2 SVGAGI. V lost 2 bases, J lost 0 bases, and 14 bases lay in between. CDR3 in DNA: TGTGCCAGCAGTTACGGGTATAGCGGAAGCTCCTACAATGAGCAGTTCTTC. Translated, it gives CASSYGYSGSSYNEQFF.

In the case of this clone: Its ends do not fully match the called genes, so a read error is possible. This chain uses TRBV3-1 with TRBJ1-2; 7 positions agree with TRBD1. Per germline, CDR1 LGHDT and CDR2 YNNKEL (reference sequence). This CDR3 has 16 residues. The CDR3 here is CACSQGGGAHGYGYTF. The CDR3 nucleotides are TGTGCCTGCAGCCAGGGGGGGGGGGCCCATGGCTATGGCTACACCTTC.

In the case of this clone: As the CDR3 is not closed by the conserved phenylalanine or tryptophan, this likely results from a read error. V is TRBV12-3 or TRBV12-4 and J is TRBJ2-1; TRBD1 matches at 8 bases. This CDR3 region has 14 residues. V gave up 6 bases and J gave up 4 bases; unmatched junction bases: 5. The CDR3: CASRWRQGYNEQFI. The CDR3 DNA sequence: TGTGCCAGCAGATGGCGACAGGGGTACAATGAGCAGTTCATC.

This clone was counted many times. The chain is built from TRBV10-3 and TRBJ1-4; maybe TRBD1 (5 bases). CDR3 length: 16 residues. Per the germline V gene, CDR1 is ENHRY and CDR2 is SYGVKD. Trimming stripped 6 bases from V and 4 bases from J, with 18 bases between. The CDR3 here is CAIRDSGEGINEKLFF. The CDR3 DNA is TGTGCCATCAGAGACAGCGGCGAAGGGATTAATGAAAAACTGTTTTTT.

The CDR3 coding sequence is TGTGCCAGCAGGACCACAGAGAACACTGAAGCTTTCTTT. This sequence encodes CASRTTENTEAFF. The chain recombines TRBV25-1 with TRBJ1-1; no clear D. The germline V gene has CDR1 MGHDK and CDR2 SYGVNS. This CDR3 spans 13 amino acids. V was clipped by 6 bases and J by 1 base, with 9 bases between them.

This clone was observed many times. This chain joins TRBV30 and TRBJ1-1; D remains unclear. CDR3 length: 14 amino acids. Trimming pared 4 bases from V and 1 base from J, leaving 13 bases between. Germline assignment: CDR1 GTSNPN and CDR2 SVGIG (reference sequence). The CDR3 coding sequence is TGTGCCTGGACCCGGCGGCAGGCGAACACTGAAGCTTTCTTT. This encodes CAWTRRQANTEAFF.

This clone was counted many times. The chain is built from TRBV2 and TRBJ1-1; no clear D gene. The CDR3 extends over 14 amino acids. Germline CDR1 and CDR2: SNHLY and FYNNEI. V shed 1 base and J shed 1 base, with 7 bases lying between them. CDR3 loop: CASSEVRRNTEAFF. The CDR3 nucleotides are TGTGCCAGCAGTGAAGTTCGGAGGAACACTGAAGCTTTCTTT.